Below are 21 T cell receptor beta chains sequenced from a single sample in a study of T cell repertoires in cytomegalovirus infection. For these receptors, no antigen is known. MiXCR was run by TCRdb on the reads, yielding one entry per CDR3 protein. The sample yields about 830,000 distinct CDR3 sequences, approximately 32% seen once. Sequencing was performed on cultured CD8+ T cells from PBMCs, taken from culture after CMV antigen stimulation. These receptor sequences come from a human donor in good health (CMV status not recorded). Some clones in this sample may be carry-over from other donors' samples.

In its sample, this clonotype was seen many times. The J gene is TRBJ2-2, the V gene TRBV7-6, with 9 bases fitting TRBD1. J lost 6 bases, V lost 2 bases, and 13 bases had no gene match. Germline lookup yields CDR1 SGHVS and CDR2 FNYEAQ. The CDR3 length is 18 residues. CDR3 amino acids: CASSLYPGTGRIAGELFF. CDR3 nucleotide sequence: TGTGCCAGCAGCTTATACCCCGGGACAGGGAGAATCGCCGGGGAGCTGTTTTTT. The full variable domain, rest sourced from reference TRBV7-6 and TRBJ2-2, is GAGVSQSPRYKVTKRGQDVALRCDPISGHVSLYWYRQALGQGPEFLTYFNYEAQQDKSGLPNDRFSAERPEGSISTLTIQRTEQRDSAMYRCASSLYPGTGRIAGELFFGEGSRLTVL.

The CDR3 nucleotides are TGTGCCAGCAGCCTAGAGGCCAGGGCTTTCTACAATGAGCAGTTCTTC. It encodes CASSLEARAFYNEQFF. The rearrangement joins TRBV11-1 to TRBJ2-1; maybe TRBD1 (5 bases). The CDR3 covers 16 residues. Germline V lookup: CDR1 SGHAT, CDR2 FQDESV (reference sequence). Trimming took 5 bases from V and 3 from J, leaving 17 bases between them.

This chain connects TRBV6-1 to TRBJ2-2; 9 positions match TRBD1. After removal of 5 bases from V and 5 bases from J, the junction contained 6 bases not matched to a gene. Germline lookup yields CDR1 MNHNS and CDR2 SASEGT. The CDR3 loop spans 15 amino acids. CDR3 region: CASSIQGARTGELFF. The CDR3 DNA is TGTGCCAGCAGTATACAGGGGGCGCGGACCGGGGAGCTGTTTTTT.

This clonotype has a handful of counts. The genes are TRBV28 and TRBJ2-1; D is perhaps TRBD2 (5 bases). The germline V gene has CDR1 MDHEN and CDR2 SYDVKM. Trimming took 4 bases from V and 7 from J, leaving 14 bases between them. The CDR3 length is 14 residues. CDR3 sequence: CASSSAGLLNEQFF. The CDR3 bases are TGTGCCAGCAGTTCCGCCGGACTGCTAAATGAGCAGTTCTTC.

CDR3 sequence (DNA): TGTGCCAGCTCACCGGGCAGGGGGCTGCTAGAGACCCAGTACTTC. This codes for CASSPGRGLLETQYF. The chain links TRBV18 to TRBJ2-5; 8 bases fit TRBD1. Germline V gene data show CDR1 as KGHSH and CDR2 as LQKENI. J lost 4 bases, V lost 3 bases, and 7 bases had no gene match. This CDR3 is built from 15 residues.

V is TRBV11-2 and J is TRBJ1-6; 7 bases are a match to TRBD1. Germline CDR1 reads SGHAT; CDR2 reads FQNNGV. V shed 2 bases and J 9 bases; nucleotides not matched to a gene: 4. The CDR3 loop spans 14 amino acids. CDR3 nucleotide sequence: TGTGCCAGCAGCTTAAGGACAGGAATTTCACCCCTCCACTTT. Its protein is CASSLRTGISPLHF.

The chain employs TRBV27 and TRBJ1-5; D is uncertain. Germline V gives CDR1 MNHEY, CDR2 SMNVEV (reference sequence). CDR3 length equals 15 residues. The V and J ends lost 5 bases and 1 base respectively, with 12 bases between them. CDR3 in DNA: TGTGCCAGCAGTACCACCCCTTTGAGCAATCAGCCCCAGCATTTT. This encodes CASSTTPLSNQPQHF.

There are a few counts of this clonotype. At one end, the junction sequence differs from germline, possibly due to a read error. The chain joins TRBV7-7 to TRBJ2-7, with TRBD1 matching over 11 bases. The V gene's germline CDR1 is SSHAT and CDR2 FNYEAQ (reference sequence). The CDR3 sequence is 14 residues long. The CDR3 nucleotides read TGTGCTAGCAGCCATGGGACAGGGGGCTACGAGCAGTACTTC. This sequence encodes CASSHGTGGYEQYF.

This chain connects TRBV9 to TRBJ1-3; the match to TRBD1 covers 10 bases. With V trimmed by 3 bases and J by 8 bases, 17 bases remained unmatched. The CDR3 is made up of 18 amino acids. The germline CDR1 and CDR2 sequences are SGDLS and YYNGEE. The CDR3 region is CASSGGGQGPTSGDTIYF. The CDR3 region has the DNA TGTGCCAGCAGCGGTGGGGGACAGGGGCCAACATCGGGGGACACCATATATTTT.

This clonotype has only a few counts. This chain links TRBV7-9 with TRBJ1-6; a possible D gene is TRBD1 (5 bases). V lost 3 bases and J lost 10, with 13 bases in between. This CDR3 region has 14 residues. CDR1 is SEHNR, CDR2 FQNEAQ, per germline (reference sequence). Written as DNA, the CDR3 is TGTGCCAGCAGCTTGGCAGGGACGGGATCACCCCTCCACTTT. Translation: CASSLAGTGSPLHF.

This clonotype was picked up a small number of times. The rearrangement links TRBV19 to TRBJ1-1; D is perhaps TRBD1 (5 bases). CDR3 length: 12 amino acids. Trimming took 5 bases from V and 6 from J, leaving 10 bases between them. Per the germline V gene, CDR1 is LNHDA and CDR2 is SQIVND (reference sequence). CDR3 region: CASSQPGPEAFF. The CDR3 nucleotides are TGTGCCAGTAGTCAACCGGGGCCTGAAGCTTTCTTT.

The gene calls are TRBV6-2 or TRBV6-3 and TRBJ2-7, with 7 bases fitting TRBD1. CDR1 and CDR2 from the germline V gene are MNHEY and SVGEGT. V lost 5 bases, J lost 4 bases, and 8 bases stayed unmatched. The CDR3 runs to 14 residues. The CDR3 loop is CASSRQGGLYEQYV. The CDR3 DNA reads as TGTGCCAGCAGTCGACAGGGTGGGCTTTACGAGCAGTACGTC.

The rearrangement links TRBV28 to TRBJ1-1, with D possibly matching TRBD1 (5 bases). The CDR3 extends over 17 amino acids. V shed 6 bases and J shed 4 bases, with 24 bases lying between them. Germline CDR1 is MDHEN and CDR2 is SYDVKM. The CDR3 DNA follows: TGTGCCAGCAGCTCTGGCGCGGGGGGGGAAGAGGGCACTGAAGCTTTCTTT. Translated: CASSSGAGGEEGTEAFF.

This clonotype was recorded at least ten times. The chain combines TRBV7-2 with TRBJ1-2, with D uncertain. CDR1 SGHTA and CDR2 FQGNSA come from the germline V gene. With 6 bases removed from V and 6 bases from J, the gap between germline ends came to 14 bases. The CDR3 spans 13 residues. CDR3 in amino acids: CASSFTGNDGYTF. CDR3 nucleotides: TGTGCCAGCAGTTTCACCGGGAACGATGGCTACACCTTC.

This clonotype was recorded at least ten times. The gene calls are TRBV12-3 or TRBV12-4 and TRBJ1-2, with 12 bases aligning to TRBD1. This CDR3 has 15 amino acids. V was pared by 5 bases and J by 8 bases, with 9 bases of the junction left unmatched. CDR3 in DNA: TGTGCCAGCAGTCATCCGGGACAGGGGGCAAACGGCTACACCTTC. Translating it yields CASSHPGQGANGYTF.

The chain recombines TRBV10-3 with TRBJ2-1, with D possibly being TRBD1 or TRBD2 (6 bases each). Trimming removed 11 bases at V and 7 bases at J, with 12 bases between. The CDR3 spans 11 residues. Germline CDR1 and CDR2: ENHRY and SYGVKD. The CDR3 loop is CAVTGRNEQFF. The DNA of the CDR3 is TGTGCCGTCACAGGGAGGAATGAGCAGTTCTTC.

As for this clonotype: This may be a read error: a much more frequent sequence differs by one nucleotide. A read error is likely, as this CDR3 ends without the conserved phenylalanine or tryptophan. V is TRBV7-2 and J is TRBJ2-1; D is unresolved. CDR3 length: 15 residues. Trimming pared 4 bases from V and 10 bases from J, leaving 20 bases between. Germline V CDR1 and CDR2: SGHTA, FQGNSA. The CDR3 is CASSSGVGWLNEQFL. DNA of the CDR3: TGTGCCAGCAGCTCCGGAGTGGGCTGGCTAAACGAGCAGTTCCTC.

This clonotype has a handful of counts. A clone one base away is much larger, so this may be a read error. The chain carries TRBV11-3 and TRBJ2-1; D perhaps matches TRBD1 (6 bases). V was trimmed by 0 bases and J by 0 bases, leaving 9 bases between them. CDR1 and CDR2 (germline): SGHNT, YENEEA. The CDR3 sequence is 16 residues long. CDR3 in amino acids: CASSLDQGSSYNEQFF. In DNA form, the CDR3 reads TGTGCCAGCAGCTTAGATCAGGGGAGCTCCTACAATGAGCAGTTCTTC.

A remark on this clonotype: Just one base apart from a much larger clone, this may be a read error. The gene calls are TRBV7-2 and TRBJ1-2; no clear D. Germline values: CDR1 SGHTA, CDR2 FQGNSA. This CDR3 is built from 15 residues. CDR3 DNA: TGTGCCTGCAGCCCTCGGTCAGAGAACTACTATGGCTACACCTTC. Its translation: CACSPRSENYYGYTF. The full variable domain, its missing parts supplied by reference TRBV7-2 and TRBJ1-2, is GAGVSQSPSNKVTEKGKDVELRCDPISGHTALYWYRQSLGQGLEFLIYFQGNSAPDKSGLPSDRFSAERTGGSVSTLTIQRTQQEDSAVYLCACSPRSENYYGYTFGSGTRLTVV.

V usage is TRBV9 and J usage is TRBJ1-2; TRBD1 might be the D (6 bases). The CDR3 spans 16 residues. Per germline, CDR1 SGDLS and CDR2 YYNGEE. Trimming cost V 0 bases and J 5 bases, with 17 bases left between them. CDR3 region: CASSVATGGREYGYTF. In DNA form, the CDR3 reads TGTGCCAGCAGCGTAGCTACGGGGGGGCGCGAGTATGGCTACACCTTC. The full variable domain, with the rest looked up from reference TRBV9 and TRBJ1-2, is DSGVTQTPKHLITATGQRVTLRCSPRSGDLSVYWYQQSLDQGLQFLIQYYNGEERAKGNILERFSAQQFPDLHSELNLSSLELGDSALYFCASSVATGGREYGYTFGSGTRLTVV.

The chain joins TRBV11-1 to TRBJ1-3, with D possibly TRBD1 on 5 matching bases. The CDR3 is made up of 15 amino acids. CDR1 SGHAT and CDR2 FQDESV come from the germline V gene (reference sequence). V lost 5 bases to trimming and J lost 0 bases, with 11 bases between them. The CDR3 sequence: CASSHTGTSGNTIYF. CDR3 coding DNA: TGTGCCAGCAGCCATACCGGGACCTCTGGAAACACCATATATTTT. The full variable domain, its missing parts supplied by reference TRBV11-1 and TRBJ1-3, is EAEVAQSPRYKITEKSQAVAFWCDPISGHATLYWYRQILGQGPELLVQFQDESVVDDSQLPKDRFSAERLKGVDSTLKIQPAELGDSAMYLCASSHTGTSGNTIYFGEGSWLTVV.